This T cell receptor beta chain was sequenced during a study of T cell responses to AZD1222 COVID-19 vaccine (dated by TCRdb to 2020 to 2022). Background on the whole study: AZD1222 recipients with second doses at about 4 weeks or about 12 weeks were pooled, because spike-specific TCR depth and breadth did not differ between schedules. Enrollment into the trials was organized by age into subgroups of 18-55, 56-69 and 70-plus years, and those subgroups contained approximately 160, 26 and 62 TCR-sequenced participants, respectively. A total of 233 trial participants underwent TCR sequencing, of whom under 220 had received two doses of AZD1222 and roughly 26 had received two doses of the MenACWY control vaccine. On the study overall, not on this receptor specifically: After two AZD1222 doses, spike-specific TCR breadth and depth were significantly higher than at day 0 and than in MenACWY recipients. Participants were mostly white British, with more females than males. The authors suggested clonal diversity may have been underestimated. Conclusions about previously exposed vaccinees are limited, since just 5 or 6 AZD1222 recipients were seropositive for SARS-CoV-2 at baseline. Because no day 14 peak-response samples were available, the repertoires could be characterized only after the peak T cell response. In the small 56-69-year group, the increase in depth fell short of significance, most likely because of low power. Nearly half of unique spike-specific TCRs reportedly recognized epitopes outside regions mutated in the B.1.351 and B.1.1.7 variants. CD4 TCRs associated with the vaccine covered the entire spike protein, and the dominant responses were in regions 160-218 and 743-854.

The CDR3 regions of human TCRbeta chains were analyzed by immunosequencing. Turning to the authors' computational methods: TCRs in the repertoires were compared against a reference library of SARS-CoV-2-specific TCRs that had been generated with the MIRA antigen-specificity platform. Breadth was defined as the fraction of unique TCRs that were SARS-CoV-2-associated. Depth was defined as the fraction of total T cells that were SARS-CoV-2-associated. Using the MIRA data, each spike-specific TCR was assigned both to the spike region to which the TCR was reactive and to a CD4 or CD8 class. Log10-transformed breadth and depth values were compared by one-way ANOVA with Sidak's multiple comparisons tests. In its TCRdb copy, this immuneACCESS table keeps in-frame sequences only and misses some clones. Where compared with another copy, unresolved V genes explain less than half of these, and the others have no known cause. D and trimming come from the DNA, and the V and J calls and clone size come from that table. This sample comprises 150,000 to 200,000 clones, 75% to 95% of them detected only once. Around 2.9% of the sample rests with the top ten.

The intended sense of this specimen's time point label: baseline before first vaccination. Vaccinee samples were obtained from the UK trials COV001 and COV002, which included a single-blind randomized controlled phase 2/3 trial of AZD1222 (ChAdOx1 nCoV-19) in healthy adults. For TCRbeta chain sequencing, PBMC samples were collected from trial participants at day 0 and at day 28 after the second dose. With regard to this clone: No antigen is known for it. Within one base of it there is no much larger clone, and no base qualities were kept.

The TCR comes from an adult in good health. Source: peripheral blood, taken on day 0 of AZD1222 vaccination.

The CDR3 is CASSRDRAGNTEAFF. Read as DNA, the sequence is TGTGCCAGTAGTAGGGACAGGGCGGGGAACACTGAAGCTTTCTTT. The rearrangement combines TRBV19 with TRBJ1-1; TRBD1 matches 9 bases in the middle. CDR1 and CDR2 are drawn from the germline V gene (reference sequence): LNHDA, SQIVND. The CDR3 measures 15 amino acids from cysteine to phenylalanine. Only CDR3 DNA remains: 45 bases, in frame from the first base. For this chain, trimming is 4 bases at the V end and 1 base at the J end, and the number of junction bases without a gene match is 4.